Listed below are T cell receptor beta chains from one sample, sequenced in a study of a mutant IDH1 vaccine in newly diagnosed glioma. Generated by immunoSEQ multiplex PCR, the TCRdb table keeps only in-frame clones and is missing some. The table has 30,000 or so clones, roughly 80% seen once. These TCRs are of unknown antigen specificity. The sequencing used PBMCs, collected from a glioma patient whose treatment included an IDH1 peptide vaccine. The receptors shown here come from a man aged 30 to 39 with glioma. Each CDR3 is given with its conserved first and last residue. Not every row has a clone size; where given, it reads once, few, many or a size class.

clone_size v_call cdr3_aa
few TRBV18 CASSPQGQGHYEQYF
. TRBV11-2 CASSLVHQGAGELFF
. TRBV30 CAWSAGQDYGYTF
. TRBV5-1 CASSLVLTAYEQYF
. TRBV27 CASSFRGTGELFF
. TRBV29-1 CSVTKRTGRDTQYF
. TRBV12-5 CASGLVGKEYYVYTF
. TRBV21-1 CASSKKQGTGRLSWTTDTQYF
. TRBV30 CAWSRGNEQYF
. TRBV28 CASGPLGHEQFF
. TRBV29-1 CSVEFAPGGYTF
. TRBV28 CASSFPDGMSNQPQHF
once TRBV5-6 CASSRQGAYEQYF
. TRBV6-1 CASSDPDLGKQYF
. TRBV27 CASGGQGNTGELFF
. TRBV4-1 CASSQDLGQTEAFF
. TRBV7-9 CASSLGEADYGYTF
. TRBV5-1 CASSLNTHATNEKLFF
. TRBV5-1 CASSLASGQGAGEAFF
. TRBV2 CASIVGTGTNYGYTF
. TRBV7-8 CASSLKGSKAFF
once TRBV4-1 CASSQVGRASTDTQYF
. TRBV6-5 CASSADSPNYGYTF
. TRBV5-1 CASSRGRGGSYNEQFF
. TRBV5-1 CASSLGGQGNYGYTF
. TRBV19 CASSRRRVGEQYF
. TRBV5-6 CASRQQGITEAFF
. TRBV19 CASGTVSGNTIYF
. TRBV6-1 CASREGYYEQYF
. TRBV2 CASSPGALSGNTIYF
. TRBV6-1 CASFSGYTEAFF
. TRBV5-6 CASSSRDSYEQYF
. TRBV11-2 CASSPGLPHSPLHF
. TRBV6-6 CASSLGGDRGYEQYF
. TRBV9 CASSVDSAGVGGYGYTF
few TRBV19 CASNSDRAGGTEAFF
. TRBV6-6 CASSYPDRVVAFF
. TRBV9 CASSVVGGVGQLYNEQFF
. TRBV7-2 CASSPRAGLGAQYF
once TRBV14 CASSQVWYGYTF
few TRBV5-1 CASSLQGLTEAFF
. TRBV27 CASSKGTGAGGNTIYF
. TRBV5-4 CASSSRHGEPPWANEKLFF
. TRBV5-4 CASSLDRGRNIQYF
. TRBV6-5 CASTRRTTSTGELFF
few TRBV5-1 CASSLGGAGAVGETQYF
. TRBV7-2 CASSDGQGAVAFF
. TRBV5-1 CASSPGVADTQYF
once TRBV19 CASTSRNTEAFF
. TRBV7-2 CASSLVDDRAPLGYTF
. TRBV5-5 CASSLAGGEYEQYF